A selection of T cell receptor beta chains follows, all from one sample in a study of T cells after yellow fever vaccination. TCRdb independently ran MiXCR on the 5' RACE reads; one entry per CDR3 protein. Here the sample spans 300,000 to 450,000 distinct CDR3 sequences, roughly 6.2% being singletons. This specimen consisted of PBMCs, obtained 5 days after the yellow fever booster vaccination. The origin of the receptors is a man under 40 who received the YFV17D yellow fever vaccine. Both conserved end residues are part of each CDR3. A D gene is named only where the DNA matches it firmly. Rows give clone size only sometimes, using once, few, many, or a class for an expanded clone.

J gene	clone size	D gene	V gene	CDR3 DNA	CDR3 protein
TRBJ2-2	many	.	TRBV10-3	TGTGCCATCAGCGACTCGACTAGGGGCACCGGGGAGCTGTTTTTT	CAISDSTRGTGELFF
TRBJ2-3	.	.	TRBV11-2	TGTGCCAGCAGCTCCAAGGGTCCCCGGGATACGCAGTATTTT	CASSSKGPRDTQYF
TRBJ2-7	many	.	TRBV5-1	TGCGCCAGCAGCTCGGTAGGAGGGCCCTACGAGCAGTACTTC	CASSSVGGPYEQYF
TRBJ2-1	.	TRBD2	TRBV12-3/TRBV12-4	TGTGCCAGCAGGGATACTAGCGGAGTATTCAATGAGCAGTTCTTC	CASRDTSGVFNEQFF
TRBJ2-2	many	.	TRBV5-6	TGTGCCAGCAGTCAGGGCGGGACCGGGGAGCTGTTTTTT	CASSQGGTGELFF
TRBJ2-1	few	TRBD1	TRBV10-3	TGTGCCAGTCTTTCGGACAGGAGCTCCTACAATGAGCAGTTCTTC	CASLSDRSSYNEQFF
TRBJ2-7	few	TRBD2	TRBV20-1	TGCAGTGCTAGCGGGACTAGCGATCACGAGCAGTACTTC	CSASGTSDHEQYF
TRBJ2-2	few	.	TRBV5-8	TGTGCCAGCAGCCCCGGGTCAAACACCGGGGAGCTGTTTTTT	CASSPGSNTGELFF
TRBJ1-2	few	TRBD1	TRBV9	TGTGCCAGCAGCGTAGGGACAGGGGGCGCGGACTATGGCTACACCTTC	CASSVGTGGADYGYTF
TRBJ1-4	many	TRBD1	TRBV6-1	TGTGCCAGCAGGGAAGACAGGGGTGGGGAAAAACTGTTTTTT	CASREDRGGEKLFF
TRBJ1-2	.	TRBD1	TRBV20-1	TGCAGTGCTAGAGGGGGCGTGGGACAGGAGGCCTATGGCTACACCTTC	CSARGGVGQEAYGYTF
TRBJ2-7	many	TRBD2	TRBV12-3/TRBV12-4	TGTGCCAGCAGTTTAGGGCCTAGCGGGAGGAGAGAGCAGTACTTC	CASSLGPSGRREQYF
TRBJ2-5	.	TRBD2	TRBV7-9	TGTGCCAGCACTACTAGCGGGAGCTATGAGACCCAGTACTTC	CASTTSGSYETQYF
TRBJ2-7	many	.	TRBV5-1	TGCGCCAGCAGCCGGGACTCGCAGAGCTCCTACGAGCAGTACTTC	CASSRDSQSSYEQYF
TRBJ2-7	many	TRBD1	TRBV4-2	TGTGCCAGCAGCCAGGGGACAGGGGGGGGTTTGGAGCAGTACTTC	CASSQGTGGGLEQYF
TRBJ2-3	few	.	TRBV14	TGTGCCAGCAGCCTGACTACCGCCCGATCAGGGGTCCGGGCAGATACGCAGTATTTT	CASSLTTARSGVRADTQYF
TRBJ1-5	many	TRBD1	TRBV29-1	TGCAGCGTTTCCGAACAGGGGGGTGGCAATCAGCCCCAGCATTTT	CSVSEQGGGNQPQHF
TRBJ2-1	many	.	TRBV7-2	TGTGCCAGCAGCTTAGGGAACTCCTACAATGAGCAGTTCTTC	CASSLGNSYNEQFF
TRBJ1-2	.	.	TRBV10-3	TGTGCCATCAGATTTAACCGAATAGCTAACTATGGCTACACCTTC	CAIRFNRIANYGYTF
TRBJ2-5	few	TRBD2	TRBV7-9	TGTGCCAGCAGCTTAGTGGTGGGACTAGAGATGAAGACCCAGTACTTC	CASSLVVGLEMKTQYF
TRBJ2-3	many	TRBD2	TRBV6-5	TGTGCCACCGAAGCGGGAACGGATACGCAGTATTTT	CATEAGTDTQYF
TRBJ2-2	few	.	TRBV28	TGTGCCAGCAGTTTATTAGGGGGGATCGGGCGGACCGGGGAGCTGTTTTTT	CASSLLGGIGRTGELFF
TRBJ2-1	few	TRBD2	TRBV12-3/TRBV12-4	TGTGCCAGCACCTTGGTTCTAGCGGGCTCAGGTGAGCAGTTCTTC	CASTLVLAGSGEQFF
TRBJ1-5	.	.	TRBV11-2	TGTGCCAGCAGCTACCCCGGGAGGCCCCAGCATTTT	CASSYPGRPQHF
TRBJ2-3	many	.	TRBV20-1	TGCAGTGCTAGCGCCGGGAGTGATCCAGATACGCAGTATTTT	CSASAGSDPDTQYF
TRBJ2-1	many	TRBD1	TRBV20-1	TGCAGTGCTCCCGGGACAGGGGCTTACAATGAGCAGTTCTTC	CSAPGTGAYNEQFF
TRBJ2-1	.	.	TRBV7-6	TGTGCCAGCAGCATCACCCTAGGGATAAATAACAATGAGCAGTTCTTC	CASSITLGINNNEQFF
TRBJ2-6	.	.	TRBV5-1	TGCGCCAGCAGCGCCTCCCCAGCTGGGGCCAACGTCCTGACTTTC	CASSASPAGANVLTF
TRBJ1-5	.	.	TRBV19	TGTGCCAGTAGTATAGAGGGGACCGCGAATAGCAATCAGCCCCAGCATTTT	CASSIEGTANSNQPQHF
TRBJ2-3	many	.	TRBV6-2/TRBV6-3	TGTGCCAGCAGTTACCCCTTGGAGCAGGGGGGGAGTCTCGCCACAGATACGCAGTATTTT	CASSYPLEQGGSLATDTQYF
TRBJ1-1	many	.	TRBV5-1	TGCGCCAGCTGCCTAGGGGGGGTGAACACTGAAGCTTTCTTT	CASCLGGVNTEAFF
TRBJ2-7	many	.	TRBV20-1	TGCAGTGCTCCATCAGGGCTATCCGACGAGCAGTACTTC	CSAPSGLSDEQYF
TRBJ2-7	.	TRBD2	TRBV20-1	TGCAGTGCTAGAGACAGACTAGCGGGAGACCGCCGGATGTCATCGGGGGAGCAGTACTTC	CSARDRLAGDRRMSSGEQYF
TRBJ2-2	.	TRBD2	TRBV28	TGTGCCAGCAGGTCCTCTAGCGGGGGCACCGGGGAGCTGTTTTTT	CASRSSSGGTGELFF
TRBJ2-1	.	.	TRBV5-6	TGTGCCAGCAGCTACCGCGAGAATGAGCAGTTCTTC	CASSYRENEQFF
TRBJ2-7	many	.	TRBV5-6	TGTGCCAGCAACAGAGGGTTCGAGCAGTACTTC	CASNRGFEQYF
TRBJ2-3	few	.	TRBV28	TGTGCCAGCCCCCCGGCAGGGGCGGTCGCAGATACGCAGTATTTT	CASPPAGAVADTQYF
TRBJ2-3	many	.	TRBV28	TGTGCCAGCAGCTCCACAGGAAGTCGATTCACAGATACGCAGTATTTT	CASSSTGSRFTDTQYF
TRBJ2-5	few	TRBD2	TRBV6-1	TGTGCCAGCTCTCCTAGCGGAAATAAGAGATCGGCCCAGTACTTC	CASSPSGNKRSAQYF
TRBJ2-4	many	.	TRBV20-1	TGCAGCCCCAGGGAACTAGCCAAAAACATTCAGTACTTC	CSPRELAKNIQYF
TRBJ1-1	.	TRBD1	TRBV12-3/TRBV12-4	TGTGCCAGCAGCCTACAGGGGTTCGGGACTGAAGCTTTCTTT	CASSLQGFGTEAFF
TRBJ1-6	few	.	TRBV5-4	TGTGCCAGCAGCGCCGACCTGGGAAGCTCCTATAATTCACCCCTCCACTTT	CASSADLGSSYNSPLHF
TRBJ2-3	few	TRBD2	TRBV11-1	TGTGCCAGCAGCGTGGGACTAGCGGGAGTATCAGGCGCAGATACGCAGTATTTT	CASSVGLAGVSGADTQYF
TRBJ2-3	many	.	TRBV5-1	TGCGCCAGCAGCCAACTGGCGGCAGGCCCCACAGATACGCAGTATTTT	CASSQLAAGPTDTQYF
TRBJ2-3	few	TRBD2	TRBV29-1	TGCAGCGTTGAACTGCCTAGCGGGAGTTTGGATACGCAGTATTTT	CSVELPSGSLDTQYF
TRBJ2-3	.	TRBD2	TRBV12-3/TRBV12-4	TGTGCCAGCAGTTTAGCGCTAATAAGAGAGAGAGCGGGGGTGAGCACAGATACGCAGTATTTT	CASSLALIRERAGVSTDTQYF
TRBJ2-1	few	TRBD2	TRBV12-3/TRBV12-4	TGTGCCAGCAGCCAAAGCGGGAGGCCCTACAATGAGCAGTTCTTC	CASSQSGRPYNEQFF
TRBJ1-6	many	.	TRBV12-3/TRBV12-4	TGTGCCAGCAGTTTGATGGGGGGTAATTCACCCCTCCACTTT	CASSLMGGNSPLHF
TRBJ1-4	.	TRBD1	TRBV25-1	TGTGCCAGCAGTGTCCCTACAGGGGCTAATGAAAAACTGTTTTTT	CASSVPTGANEKLFF
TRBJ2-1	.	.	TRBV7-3	TGTGCCAGCAACCAATCCCCAGGGGATGAGCAGTTCTTC	CASNQSPGDEQFF